This TCR beta chain was retrieved from a study of blood T cell repertoires in COVID-19. Study information: Sources were T cells, B-cell-depleted T cells, or PBMCs; the material itself was cDNA or gDNA.

The CDR3 sequence is 13 residues long. Germline V gene sequence: CDR1 SNHLY, CDR2 FYNNEI. Trimming left V 6 bases short and J 2 bases short, with 9 bases between. How the authors handled the data: Amplifying reference gene primers gave estimates of nucleated cell counts. Libraries were prepared by immunoSEQ multiplex PCR; TCRdb keeps only in-frame clonotypes and omits some of them. The DNA gave D and trimming, while V, J and clone size come from that table. The table has 250,000 to 350,000 clones, more than 70% seen once. The chain links TRBV2 to TRBJ2-3; TRBD1 is a possible D gene (5 bases). The sample comprised peripheral blood. The receptor's source is a woman aged 50 to 60 with acute or convalescent COVID-19. For the CDR3, the DNA is TGTGCCAGCAGAGGGGATAACACAGATACGCAGTATTTT. This sequence encodes CASRGDNTDTQYF.